Below are 8 T cell receptor beta chains sequenced from a single sample in a study of blood T cell repertoires in COVID-19. The protocol was immunoSEQ multiplex PCR, while the TCRdb copy is restricted to in-frame clones and leaves out a portion. The profile shows around 150,000 clones, about 86% of them singletons. The sequenced sample consisted of PBMCs or T cells enriched from blood (not recorded which). The receptors stem from a man between 50 and 59 years old who had recovered from COVID-19.

J is TRBJ2-1 and V is TRBV19, with 9 bases aligning to TRBD2. V trimming: 4 bases; J trimming: 1 base; junction bases outside the gene matches: 8. The CDR3 loop spans 17 amino acids. Germline V gene data show CDR1 as LNHDA and CDR2 as SQIVND (reference sequence). The CDR3 DNA follows: TGTGCCAGTAGTACTCAGACTAGCGGCGTTTCCTACAATGAGCAGTTCTTC. As protein: CASSTQTSGVSYNEQFF. Full variable domain (outside the CDR3, taken from reference TRBV19 and TRBJ2-1): DGGITQSPKYLFRKEGQNVTLSCEQNLNHDAMYWYRQDPGQGLRLIYYSQIVNDFQKGDIAEGYSVSREKKESFPLTVTSAQKNPTAFYLCASSTQTSGVSYNEQFFGPGTRLTVL.

The genes are TRBV5-1 and TRBJ1-1, with unresolved D. Germline-derived CDR1 and CDR2 are SGHRS and YFSETQ. The CDR3 is 13 residues long. V lost 1 base, J lost 1 base, and 5 bases lay in between. CDR3 DNA sequence: TGCGCCAGCAGCTTGACATGGAACACTGAAGCTTTCTTT. It is translated as CASSLTWNTEAFF. The complete variable domain, with remaining parts taken from reference TRBV5-1 and TRBJ1-1, reads KAGVTQTPRYLIKTRGQQVTLSCSPISGHRSVSWYQQTPGQGLQFLFEYFSETQRNKGNFPGRFSGRQFSNSRSEMNVSTLELGDSALYLCASSLTWNTEAFFGQGTRLTVV.

This clone was seen more than once but under ten times. The CDR3 nucleotides read TGTGCCAGCAGCCAAGCTAACACAGGGGGCGGTTACAATGAGCAGTTCTTC. This translates into CASSQANTGGGYNEQFF. V usage is TRBV3-1 (or the pseudogene TRBV3-2) and J usage is TRBJ2-1; 9 bases align to TRBD1. V shed 1 base, J shed 4 bases, and the junction held 8 bases outside the gene matches. Germline-derived CDR1 and CDR2 are LGHDT and YNNKEL (reference sequence). This CDR3 region has 17 residues.

J is TRBJ2-5 and V is TRBV29-1; 11 bases are a match to TRBD2. The CDR3 is 15 residues long. Trimming took 1 base from V and 4 from J; bases not matched to a gene: 5. Germline CDR1 and CDR2: SQVTM and ANQGSEA. The CDR3 coding sequence is TGCAGCGTTGAAGTAGGACTAGCGGGTTTAGAGACCCAGTACTTC. It codes for CSVEVGLAGLETQYF.

The chain uses TRBV19 and TRBJ1-1; tentatively, D is TRBD1 (6 bases). Germline loops: CDR1 LNHDA, CDR2 SQIVND (reference sequence). V shed 2 bases and J shed 4 bases, with 11 bases lying between them. The CDR3 is 14 residues long. The CDR3 DNA reads as TGTGCCAGTAGTATAAGGTTCAGGGGCACTGAAGCTTTCTTT. Amino acid sequence: CASSIRFRGTEAFF. Full variable domain (remainder filled in from reference TRBV19 and TRBJ1-1): DGGITQSPKYLFRKEGQNVTLSCEQNLNHDAMYWYRQDPGQGLRLIYYSQIVNDFQKGDIAEGYSVSREKKESFPLTVTSAQKNPTAFYLCASSIRFRGTEAFFGQGTRLTVV.

Here the CDR3 reads CSVDRGLTEAFF. CDR3 nucleotide sequence: TGCAGCGTTGATAGGGGGCTCACTGAAGCTTTCTTT. J is TRBJ1-1 and V is TRBV29-1; 7 positions agree with TRBD1. The CDR3 has 12 amino acids. Germline CDR1 is SQVTM and CDR2 is ANQGSEA. V was clipped by 3 bases and J by 4 bases; unmatched bases: 2.

The chain recombines TRBV27 with TRBJ2-1; possibly TRBD2 for D (6 bases). The length of the CDR3 is 12 residues. Germline V gene data show CDR1 as MNHEY and CDR2 as SMNVEV (reference sequence). V was shortened by 4 bases and J by 15 bases, with 16 bases between the two germline ends. CDR3 amino acids: CASSSNTGRWFF. The CDR3 region has the DNA TGTGCCAGCAGTTCAAATACGGGGAGGTGGTTCTTC.

CDR3 loop: CASSPKDRPWSNQPQHF. CDR3 in DNA: TGTGCCAGCAGCCCCAAGGACAGGCCGTGGAGCAATCAGCCCCAGCATTTT. V usage is TRBV7-3 and J usage is TRBJ1-5; 7 bases agree with TRBD1. Germline CDR1 SGHTA, CDR2 FQGTGA. The CDR3 contains 17 residues. V lost 5 bases and J lost 1; bases outside the gene matches: 11.